This T cell receptor (beta chain) was obtained from a study of blood T cell repertoires in COVID-19. Categorization into cohorts depended on clinical history that participants reported. This CDR3 has 18 residues. The germline V and J ends were trimmed by 0 bases and 0 bases, with 17 bases remaining between them. CDR1 and CDR2 (germline): LNHDA, SQIVND (reference sequence). This clone appeared once. As processed by the authors: Amplification of reference gene primers was used by the study to estimate nucleated cell counts. Some clones are missing from TCRdb's copy, which holds only in-frame ones; the method was immunoSEQ multiplex PCR. The DNA was the basis for D and trimming; V, J and clone size are from that table. In the table there are roughly 150,000 clones, 87% of which are singletons.

This TCR was sampled from a woman in her forties who had been exposed to COVID-19. The V call is TRBV19, the J call TRBJ1-1, with TRBD1 as a possible D gene (6 bases). The sequenced material came from PBMCs or T cells enriched from blood (not recorded which). The CDR3 DNA is TGTGCCAGTAGTATAGACCGGGGCCCGGGGGGCTTGAACACTGAAGCTTTCTTT. This translates into CASSIDRGPGGLNTEAFF.